These 12 T cell receptor beta chains came from one sample sequenced in a study of blood T cell repertoires in COVID-19. TCRdb's table, derived via immunoSEQ multiplex PCR, lists solely in-frame clones and lacks some. Among some 200,000 clones listed, around 90% were seen once. Material for sequencing was PBMCs or T cells enriched from blood (not recorded which). Every receptor here comes from a woman aged 25 to 45 who had recovered from COVID-19.

J is TRBJ2-7 and V is TRBV6-2 or TRBV6-3; possibly TRBD1 for D (5 bases). This CDR3 spans 13 amino acids. Germline V gene lookup returns CDR1 MNHEY and CDR2 SVGEGT. V lost 5 bases and J 2 bases, leaving 10 bases between the germline ends. CDR3 in amino acids: CASSPLGPYEQYF. In DNA form, the CDR3 reads TGTGCCAGCAGTCCCCTGGGGCCCTACGAGCAGTACTTC.

The count of this clone is one. The chain is built from TRBV7-9 and TRBJ1-2; 11 bases are a match to TRBD1. Trimming cost V 2 bases and J 5 bases; bases outside gene matches: 4. The CDR3 contains 15 residues. Germline assignment: CDR1 SEHNR and CDR2 FQNEAQ (reference sequence). The CDR3 loop is CASSLSGTGGYGYTF. In DNA form, the CDR3 reads TGTGCCAGCAGCTTATCCGGGACAGGGGGGTATGGCTACACCTTC.

The V and J genes are TRBV19 and TRBJ1-1, with 8 bases matching TRBD1. The CDR3 is made up of 16 amino acids. V dropped 9 bases and J dropped 4; count of bases not matched to a gene: 16. The V gene's germline CDR1 is LNHDA and CDR2 SQIVND (reference sequence). DNA of the CDR3: TGTGCCAGCCGCCAAGAGCCAGGGGGCACGGGCACTGAAGCTTTCTTT. As protein: CASRQEPGGTGTEAFF.

This clone was observed once. The rearrangement uses TRBV30 and TRBJ2-1; D not resolved. CDR1 is GTSNPN, CDR2 SVGIG, per germline (reference sequence). The CDR3 is 13 residues long. V gave up 0 bases and J gave up 5 bases, with 8 bases separating them. DNA for the CDR3: TGTGCCTGGAGTGTAGCAACCCACAATGAGCAGTTCTTC. Translating it yields CAWSVATHNEQFF.

The chain uses TRBV29-1 and TRBJ1-1; weak D call: TRBD1 (5 bases). V was clipped by 1 base and J by 4 bases, with 10 bases between them. This CDR3 has 13 residues. Germline values: CDR1 SQVTM, CDR2 ANQGSEA. CDR3 nucleotides: TGCAGCGTTGAAGGACCGGGGGGCACTGAAGCTTTCTTT. It is translated as CSVEGPGGTEAFF.

V usage is TRBV2 and J usage is TRBJ2-3; possible D gene TRBD1, 6 bases. Germline CDR1 reads SNHLY; CDR2 reads FYNNEI. The CDR3 runs to 16 residues. The ends were cut back, 4 bases at V and 4 bases at J, with 18 bases in the middle. The CDR3 sequence: CASSVTTGTVADTQYF. The CDR3 region has the DNA TGTGCCAGCAGTGTCACAACAGGGACCGTTGCAGATACGCAGTATTTT.

This clone was seen just once. The CDR3 spells CASSLGTGKDGYTF. Here the CDR3 DNA reads TGTGCCAGCAGCCTCGGGACAGGGAAAGATGGCTACACCTTC. The chain carries TRBV16 and TRBJ1-2, with 9 bases lining up with TRBD1. This CDR3 comprises 14 residues. CDR1 and CDR2 from the germline V gene are KGHSY and FQNENV. Losses at the gene ends were 4 bases for V and 6 bases for J; bases not matched to a gene: 6.

The gene calls are TRBV5-4 and TRBJ1-1; D is uncertain. The germline V gene has CDR1 SGHNT and CDR2 YYREEE (reference sequence). The ends were cut back, 1 base at V and 6 bases at J, with 10 bases in the middle. The CDR3 has 13 residues. CDR3 bases: TGTGCCAGCAGCTTGTGGATCCAGGCTGAAGCTTTCTTT. The encoded protein is CASSLWIQAEAFF.

The V and J genes are TRBV27 and TRBJ1-1; the match to TRBD1 covers 7 bases. This CDR3 region has 15 residues. In germline, CDR1 is MNHEY, CDR2 SMNVEV (reference sequence). Trimming cost V 6 bases and J 2 bases; bases outside gene matches: 9. CDR3 DNA sequence: TGTGCCAGCAGCCCCTCCGACAGGGCAAACACTGAAGCTTTCTTT. This gives the protein CASSPSDRANTEAFF.

The chain couples TRBV18 to TRBJ2-3; 10 bases map to TRBD2. V lost 3 bases to trimming and J lost 0 bases; unmatched junction nucleotides: 3. CDR1 and CDR2 from the germline V gene are KGHSH and LQKENI. The CDR3 has 16 amino acids. The CDR3 spells CASSPPSGGSTDTQYF. CDR3 nucleotides: TGTGCCAGCTCACCCCCTAGCGGGGGAAGCACAGATACGCAGTATTTT.

The V and J genes are TRBV24-1 and TRBJ2-1; 8 bases are shared with TRBD2. The CDR3 extends over 18 amino acids. Per the germline V gene, CDR1 is KGHDR and CDR2 is SFDVKD. The V and J ends lost 7 bases and 5 bases, in that order; junction bases with no gene match: 18. The CDR3 protein is CATRRRSFPGGHNNEQFF. CDR3 coding DNA: TGTGCCACCAGGAGGAGAAGTTTCCCGGGGGGGCATAACAATGAGCAGTTCTTC.

V usage is TRBV2 and J usage is TRBJ2-2; D may be TRBD1 (5 bases). The length of the CDR3 is 12 residues. Trimming cost V 2 bases and J 8 bases, with 6 bases left between them. Germline V gene lookup returns CDR1 SNHLY and CDR2 FYNNEI. Written as DNA, the CDR3 is TGTGCCAGCAGTGAATGGACAGGGGAGCTGTTTTTT. Protein: CASSEWTGELFF.